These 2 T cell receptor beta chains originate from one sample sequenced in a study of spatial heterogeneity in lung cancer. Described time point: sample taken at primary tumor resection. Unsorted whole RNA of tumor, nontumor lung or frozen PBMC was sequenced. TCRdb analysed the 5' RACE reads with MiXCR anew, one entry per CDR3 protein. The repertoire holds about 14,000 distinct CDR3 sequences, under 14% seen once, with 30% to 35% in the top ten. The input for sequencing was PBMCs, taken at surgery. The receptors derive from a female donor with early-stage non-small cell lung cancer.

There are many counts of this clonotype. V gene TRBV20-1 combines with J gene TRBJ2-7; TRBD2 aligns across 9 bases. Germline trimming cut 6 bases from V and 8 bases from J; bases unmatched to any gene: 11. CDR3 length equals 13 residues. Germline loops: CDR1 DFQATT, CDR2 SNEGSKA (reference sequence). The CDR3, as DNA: TGCAGTGCCCTGTGGGAGCGGGGGGCCCAGCAGTACTTC. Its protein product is CSALWERGAQQYF.

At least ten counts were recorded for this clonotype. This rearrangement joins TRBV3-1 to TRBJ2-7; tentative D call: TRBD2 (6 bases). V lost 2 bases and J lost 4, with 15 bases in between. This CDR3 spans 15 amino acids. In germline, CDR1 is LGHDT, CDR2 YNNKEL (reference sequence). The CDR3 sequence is CASSQQGGAGYEQYF. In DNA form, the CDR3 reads TGTGCCAGCAGCCAACAAGGCGGGGCAGGTTACGAGCAGTACTTC.